One and the same sample provided the 12 T cell receptor beta chains below, sequenced in a study of blood T cells in healthy people across ages. The second PCR ran roughly 6 to 12 cycles with a sample-barcoded 5' primer and J-beta primers. TCRdb ran MiXCR on the 5' RACE reads and lists one entry per CDR3 protein. This table holds some 1.5 million distinct CDR3 sequences, approximately 30% found once. The sample comprised blood. The receptor source for this set is a woman younger than 45 in good health.

The chain links TRBV7-2 to TRBJ1-2; a possible D gene is TRBD1 (5 bases). The CDR3 contains 14 residues. The germline CDR1 and CDR2 sequences are SGHTA and FQGNSA. V lost 3 bases to trimming and J lost 7 bases, with 15 bases between them. The CDR3 is CASSFRDAEGGYTF. CDR3 in DNA: TGTGCCAGCAGCTTCAGGGATGCTGAAGGTGGCTACACCTTC.

In the case of this clonotype: A read error may be the cause here, since a much bigger clone is one base away. The chain links TRBV7-3 to TRBJ2-1; 7 bases line up with TRBD2. With 3 bases clipped from V and 2 bases from J, the junction kept 7 bases outside the gene matches. The germline CDR1 and CDR2 sequences are SGHTA and FQGTGA. This CDR3 spans 16 amino acids. The CDR3 bases are TGTGCCAGCAGCTTCATCGGGACTAACGCCTACAATGAGCAGTTCTTC. This codes for CASSFIGTNAYNEQFF.

J is TRBJ1-1 and V is TRBV29-1, with 7 bases lining up with TRBD1. The CDR3 loop spans 14 amino acids. J lost 2 bases, V lost 8 bases, and 11 bases had no gene match. CDR1 and CDR2 from the germline V gene are SQVTM and ANQGSEA. The chain's CDR3 is CSTTPRQGNTEAFF. The CDR3 nucleotides are TGCAGCACTACCCCTCGACAGGGTAACACTGAAGCTTTCTTT.

This clonotype was counted at least ten times. CDR3 sequence reads: CSARFTSGANVLTF. The DNA of the CDR3 is TGCAGTGCTAGGTTTACCTCTGGGGCCAACGTCCTGACTTTC. This chain uses TRBV20-1 with TRBJ2-6; D gene ambiguous. The V and J ends lost 3 bases and 0 bases respectively, with 6 bases between them. Germline V CDR1 and CDR2: DFQATT, SNEGSKA (reference sequence). There are 14 residues in the CDR3.

This clonotype was seen only once. This CDR3 fails to terminate in the conserved phenylalanine or tryptophan, so it likely reflects a read error. This chain connects TRBV7-9 to TRBJ1-5; possibly TRBD1 for D (5 bases). This CDR3 has 15 amino acids. Looked up from germline, CDR1 is SEHNR and CDR2 is FQNEAQ (reference sequence). V dropped 5 bases and J dropped 6 bases, with 17 bases sitting between them. As DNA, the CDR3 is TGTGCCAGCAGCCCGGGACTTGGGGCGGGTCAGCCCCAGCATTGT. Its translation is CASSPGLGAGQPQHC.

Remarks on this clonotype: One end of the junction does not line up with germline, which may come from a read error. The genes are TRBV6-6 and TRBJ1-3; D gene uncertain. Germline CDR1 reads MNHNY; CDR2 reads SVGAGI (reference sequence). CDR3 length: 15 residues. The CDR3 reads CASSLQGRSGNAIYF. In nucleotides, the CDR3 is TGTGCCAGCAGTCTACAAGGACGCTCTGGAAACGCCATATATTTT.

V is TRBV6-6 and J is TRBJ1-2; 10 nucleotides agree with TRBD1. Germline V lookup: CDR1 MNHNY, CDR2 SVGAGI (reference sequence). Losses at the gene ends were 4 bases for V and 8 bases for J; bases not matched to a gene: 4. This CDR3 is 13 amino acids long. DNA of the CDR3: TGTGCCAGCAGTTCCGGGACAGGGGAGGGCTACACCTTC. As protein: CASSSGTGEGYTF.

The V call is TRBV3-1, the J call TRBJ1-2, with unresolved D. This CDR3 has 13 amino acids. V lost 2 bases to trimming and J lost 5 bases, with 9 bases between them. The germline gives CDR1 LGHDT, CDR2 YNNKEL (reference sequence). CDR3 DNA: TGTGCCAGCAGCCAATTTCGAGGTTATGGCTACACCTTC. Protein product: CASSQFRGYGYTF. The full variable domain, in which reference TRBV3-1 and TRBJ1-2 provide the parts outside the CDR3, is DTAVSQTPKYLVTQMGNDKSIKCEQNLGHDTMYWYKQDSKKFLKIMFSYNNKELIINETVPNRFSPKSPDKAHLNLHINSLELGDSAVYFCASSQFRGYGYTFGSGTRLTVV.

Only a few counts were recorded for this clonotype. The chain has TRBV6-2 or TRBV6-3 and TRBJ2-1; 11 bases map to TRBD2. This CDR3 spans 16 amino acids. J was trimmed by 2 bases and V by 7 bases; bases with no gene match: 7. In germline, CDR1 is MNHEY, CDR2 SVGEGT. DNA of the CDR3: TGTGCCAGCATGGAACTAGCGGGAGCCCCCTACAATGAGCAGTTCTTC. It is translated as CASMELAGAPYNEQFF.

This clonotype was seen ten or more times. In DNA, the CDR3 is TGCAGCGTGAGGGGAATCCACGAGCAGTACTTC. Its protein is CSVRGIHEQYF. The chain carries TRBV29-1 and TRBJ2-7, with D perhaps matching TRBD1 or TRBD2 (5 bases each). Trimming took 6 bases from V and 5 from J, leaving 11 bases between them. This CDR3 is built from 11 residues. CDR1 is SQVTM and CDR2 is ANQGSEA in the germline V gene.

This clonotype occurred a few times. The chain recombines TRBV20-1 with TRBJ2-3; possible D gene TRBD1, 6 bases. The V end was cut by 3 bases, the J end by 4 bases, with 14 bases between. In germline, CDR1 is DFQATT, CDR2 SNEGSKA (reference sequence). CDR3 size: 14 residues. CDR3 bases: TGCAGTGCTAGTGGAACAGGGACCCCAGATACGCAGTATTTT. Amino acid sequence: CSASGTGTPDTQYF.

The table lists this clonotype with a few counts. The gene calls are TRBV4-3 and TRBJ2-3; the match to TRBD1 covers 7 bases. This CDR3 has 18 residues. Trimming at V came to 0 bases and at J to 2 bases, leaving 11 bases not matched to a gene. Germline CDR1 reads LGHNA; CDR2 reads YSLEER. CDR3 loop: CASSQDTGTATNTDTQYF. For the CDR3, the DNA is TGCGCCAGCAGCCAAGATACGGGGACAGCCACAAACACAGATACGCAGTATTTT.